This TCR beta chain was observed in a study of T cells in Graves' hyperthyroidism and ophthalmopathy. The CDR3 length is 14 residues. Germline trimming cut 7 bases from V and 5 bases from J; bases unmatched to any gene: 6. The V gene's germline CDR1 is LNHDA and CDR2 SQIVND (reference sequence). Amplification targeted TCR beta CDR3 regions from RNA transcripts. HTBI primers were used for first-round RT-PCR of the TCR CDR3. TCRdb analysed the multiplex PCR reads with MiXCR anew, one entry per CDR3 protein. The sample contains fewer than 350,000 distinct CDR3 sequences, approximately 18% of which appear only once.

Source material: blood. This clonotype was sampled from a woman aged 50 to 65 with Graves' hyperthyroidism. The V call is TRBV19, the J call TRBJ2-1; 9 bases line up with TRBD2. This chain's CDR3 is CASNLAGLDNEQFF. In DNA, the CDR3 is TGTGCCAGTAACCTAGCGGGGCTGGACAATGAGCAGTTCTTC.